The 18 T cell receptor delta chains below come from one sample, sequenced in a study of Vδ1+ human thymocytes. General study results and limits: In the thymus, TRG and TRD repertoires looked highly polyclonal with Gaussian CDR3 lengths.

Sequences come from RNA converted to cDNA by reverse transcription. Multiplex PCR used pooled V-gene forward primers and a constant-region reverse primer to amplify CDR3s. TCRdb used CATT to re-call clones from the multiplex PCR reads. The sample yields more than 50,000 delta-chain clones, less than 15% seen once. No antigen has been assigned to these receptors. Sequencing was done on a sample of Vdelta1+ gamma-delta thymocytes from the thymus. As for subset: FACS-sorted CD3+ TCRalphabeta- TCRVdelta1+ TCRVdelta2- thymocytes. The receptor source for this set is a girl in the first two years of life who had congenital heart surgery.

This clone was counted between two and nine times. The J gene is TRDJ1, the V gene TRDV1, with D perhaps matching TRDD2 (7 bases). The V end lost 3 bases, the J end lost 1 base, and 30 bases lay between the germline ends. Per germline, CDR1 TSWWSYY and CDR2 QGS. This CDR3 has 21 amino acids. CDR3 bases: TGTGCTCTTGGGGACCTTTCCTACGGTGGGGATCGACCATTCGCCACCGATAAACTCATCTTT. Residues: CALGDLSYGGDRPFATDKLIF.

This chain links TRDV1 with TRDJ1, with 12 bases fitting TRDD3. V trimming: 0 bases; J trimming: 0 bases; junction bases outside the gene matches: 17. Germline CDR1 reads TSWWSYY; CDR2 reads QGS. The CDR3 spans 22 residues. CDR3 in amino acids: CALGELTGNTVLGDTYTDKLIF. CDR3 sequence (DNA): TGTGCTCTTGGGGAACTAACCGGGAATACGGTACTGGGGGATACCTACACCGATAAACTCATCTTT.

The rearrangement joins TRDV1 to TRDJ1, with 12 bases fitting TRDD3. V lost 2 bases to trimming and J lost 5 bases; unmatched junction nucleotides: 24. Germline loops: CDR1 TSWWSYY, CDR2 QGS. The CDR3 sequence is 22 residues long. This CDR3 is CALGEVPKTGGYRVPPRDKLIF. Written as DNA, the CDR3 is TGTGCTCTTGGGGAAGTCCCTAAAACTGGGGGATACCGAGTCCCTCCGAGGGATAAACTCATCTTT.

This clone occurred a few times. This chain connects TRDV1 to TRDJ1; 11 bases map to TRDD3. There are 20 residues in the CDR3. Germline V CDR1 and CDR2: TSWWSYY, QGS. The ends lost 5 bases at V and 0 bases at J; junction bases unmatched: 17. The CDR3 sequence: CALGNDTAWGIRLYTDKLIF. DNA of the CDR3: TGTGCTCTTGGGAACGACACAGCTTGGGGGATACGCTTATACACCGATAAACTCATCTTT.

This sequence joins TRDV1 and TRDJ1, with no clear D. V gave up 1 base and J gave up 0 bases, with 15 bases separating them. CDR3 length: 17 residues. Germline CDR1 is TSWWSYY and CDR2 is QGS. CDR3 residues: CALGEHRPRPYTDKLIF. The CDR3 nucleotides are TGTGCTCTTGGGGAACACCGGCCTAGGCCGTACACCGATAAACTCATCTTT.

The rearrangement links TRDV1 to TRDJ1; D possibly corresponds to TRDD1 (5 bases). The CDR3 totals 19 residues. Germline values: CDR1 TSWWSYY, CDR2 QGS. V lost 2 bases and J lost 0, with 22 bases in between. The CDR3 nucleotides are TGTGCTCTTGGGGAATATAGTGGGTCCCGCTACGCGTACACCGATAAACTCATCTTT. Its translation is CALGEYSGSRYAYTDKLIF.

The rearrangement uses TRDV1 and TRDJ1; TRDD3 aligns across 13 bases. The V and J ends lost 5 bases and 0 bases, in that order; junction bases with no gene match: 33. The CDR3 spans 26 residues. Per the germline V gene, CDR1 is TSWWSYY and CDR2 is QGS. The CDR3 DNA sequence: TGTGCTCTTGGGTTACCGCCTTCCTTAGTTACAGAACTGGGGGATACGGAACGCCCGTACACCGATAAACTCATCTTT. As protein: CALGLPPSLVTELGDTERPYTDKLIF.

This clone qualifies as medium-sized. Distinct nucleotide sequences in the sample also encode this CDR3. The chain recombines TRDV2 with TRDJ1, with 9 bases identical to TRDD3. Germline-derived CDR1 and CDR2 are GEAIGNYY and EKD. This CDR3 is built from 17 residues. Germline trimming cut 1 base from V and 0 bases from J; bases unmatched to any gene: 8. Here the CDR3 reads CACDTPYWGTHTDKLIF. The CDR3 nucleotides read TGTGCCTGTGACACTCCGTACTGGGGGACACACACCGATAAACTCATCTTT.

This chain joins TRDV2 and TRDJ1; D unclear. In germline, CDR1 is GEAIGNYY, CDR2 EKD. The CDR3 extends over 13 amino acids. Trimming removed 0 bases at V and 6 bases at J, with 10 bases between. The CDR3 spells CACDTVAAYKLIF. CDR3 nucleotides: TGTGCCTGTGACACCGTCGCTGCTTATAAACTCATCTTT.

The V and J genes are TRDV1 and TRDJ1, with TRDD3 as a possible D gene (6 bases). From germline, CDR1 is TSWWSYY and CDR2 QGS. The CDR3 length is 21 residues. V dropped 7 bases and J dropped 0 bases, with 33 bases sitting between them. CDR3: CALEPRYYGVLGNVYTDKLIF. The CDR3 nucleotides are TGTGCTCTTGAGCCAAGATACTACGGCGTACTGGGTAATGTCTACACCGATAAACTCATCTTT.

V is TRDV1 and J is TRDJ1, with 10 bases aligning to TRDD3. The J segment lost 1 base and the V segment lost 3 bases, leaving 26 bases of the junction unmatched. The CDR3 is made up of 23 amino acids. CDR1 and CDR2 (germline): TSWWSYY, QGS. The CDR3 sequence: CALGDELRDGILGDRGCTDKLIF. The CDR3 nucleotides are TGTGCTCTTGGGGACGAACTACGGGATGGGATACTGGGGGATCGTGGATGCACCGATAAACTCATCTTT.

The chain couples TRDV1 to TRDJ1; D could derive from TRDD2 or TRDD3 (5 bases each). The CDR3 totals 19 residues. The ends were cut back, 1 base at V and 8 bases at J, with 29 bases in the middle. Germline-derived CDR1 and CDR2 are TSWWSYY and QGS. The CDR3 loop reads CALGEQRDLRCGIKGKLIF. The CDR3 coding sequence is TGTGCTCTTGGGGAACAGAGGGACCTACGGTGTGGGATTAAGGGCAAACTCATCTTT.

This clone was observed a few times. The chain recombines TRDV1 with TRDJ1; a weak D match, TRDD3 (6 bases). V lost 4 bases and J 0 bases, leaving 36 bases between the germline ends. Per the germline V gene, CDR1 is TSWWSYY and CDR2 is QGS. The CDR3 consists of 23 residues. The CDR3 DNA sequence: TGTGCTCTTGGGGGACTTCGGTCGGGGTACGCCCGGAGGGATATGTGGGACACCGATAAACTCATCTTT. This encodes CALGGLRSGYARRDMWDTDKLIF.

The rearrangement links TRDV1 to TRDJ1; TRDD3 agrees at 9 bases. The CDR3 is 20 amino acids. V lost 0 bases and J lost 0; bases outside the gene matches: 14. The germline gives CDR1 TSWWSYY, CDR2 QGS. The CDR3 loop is CALGELPSWGIPTHTDKLIF. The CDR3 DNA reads TGTGCTCTTGGGGAACTCCCTAGCTGGGGGATTCCCACCCACACCGATAAACTCATCTTT.

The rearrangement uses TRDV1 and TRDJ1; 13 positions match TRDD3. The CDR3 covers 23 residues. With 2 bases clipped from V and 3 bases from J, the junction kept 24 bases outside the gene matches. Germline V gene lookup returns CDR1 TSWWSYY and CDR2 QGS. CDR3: CALGEVSKLNPYWGIRGADKLIF. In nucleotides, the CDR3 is TGTGCTCTTGGGGAAGTTTCAAAGTTAAACCCGTACTGGGGGATACGGGGGGCCGATAAACTCATCTTT.

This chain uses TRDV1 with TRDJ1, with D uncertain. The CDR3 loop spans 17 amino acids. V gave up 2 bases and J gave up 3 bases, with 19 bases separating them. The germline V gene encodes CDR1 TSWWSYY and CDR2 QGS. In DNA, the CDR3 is TGTGCTCTTGGGGAAAGCGACCCGCCTTGCCTATCCGATAAACTCATCTTT. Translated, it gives CALGESDPPCLSDKLIF.

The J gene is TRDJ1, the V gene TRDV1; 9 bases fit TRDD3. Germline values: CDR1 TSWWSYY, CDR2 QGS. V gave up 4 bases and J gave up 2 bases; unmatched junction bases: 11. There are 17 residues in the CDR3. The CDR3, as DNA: TGTGCTCTTGGGGTGGTTCCTACTCTGGGGGATACCGATAAACTCATCTTT. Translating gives CALGVVPTLGDTDKLIF.

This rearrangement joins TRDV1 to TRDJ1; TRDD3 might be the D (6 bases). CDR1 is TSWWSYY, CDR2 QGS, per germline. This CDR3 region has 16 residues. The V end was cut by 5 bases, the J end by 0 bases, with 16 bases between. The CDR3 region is CALGTYSAGDTDKLIF. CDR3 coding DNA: TGTGCTCTTGGGACTTACTCAGCTGGGGACACCGATAAACTCATCTTT.